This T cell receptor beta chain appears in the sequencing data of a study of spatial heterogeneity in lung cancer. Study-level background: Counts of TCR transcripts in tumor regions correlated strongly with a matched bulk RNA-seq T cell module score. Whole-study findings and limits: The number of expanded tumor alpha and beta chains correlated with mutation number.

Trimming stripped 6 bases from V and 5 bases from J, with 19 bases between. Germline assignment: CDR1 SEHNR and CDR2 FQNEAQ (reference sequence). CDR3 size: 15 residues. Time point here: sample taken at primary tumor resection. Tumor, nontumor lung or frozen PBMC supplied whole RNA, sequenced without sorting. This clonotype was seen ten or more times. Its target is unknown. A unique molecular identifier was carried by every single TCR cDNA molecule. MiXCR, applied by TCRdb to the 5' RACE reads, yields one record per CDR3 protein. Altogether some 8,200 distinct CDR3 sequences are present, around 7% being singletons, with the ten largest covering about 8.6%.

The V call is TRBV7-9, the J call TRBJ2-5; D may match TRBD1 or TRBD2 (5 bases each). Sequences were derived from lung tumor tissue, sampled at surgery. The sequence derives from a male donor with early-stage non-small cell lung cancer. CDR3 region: CASSPGTHLTETQYF. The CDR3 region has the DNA TGTGCCAGCAGTCCCGGGACCCACCTTACCGAGACCCAGTACTTC.